This entry concerns a single TCR beta chain. This sample was taken from a study of shared clonotypes between healthy human individuals. Only in-frame clones appear in the TCRdb table, and some are missing; sequencing was by immunoSEQ multiplex PCR. The sample comprises some 1 million clones, about 74% of which are singletons, and nearly 1.5% rests with the top ten. Donors comprised only Caucasian adults living in Nashville, Tennessee. The split of CD4+ cells yielded CD45RA+ naive and CD45RA-negative memory subsets. Sample: memory CD4+ T cells sorted from blood. Subset of the sample: CD45RA-negative fraction. The sequence derives from a man aged 18 to 30 in good health.

The CDR3 DNA follows: TGCGCCAGCAGCCAAGAATTCGGGACGACCGCAACTAATGAAAAACTGTTTTTT. It yields the protein CASSQEFGTTATNEKLFF. The chain is built from TRBV4-1 and TRBJ1-4; tentatively, D is TRBD1 (5 bases). The germline gives CDR1 MGHRA, CDR2 YSYEKL. Trimming removed 0 bases at V and 0 bases at J, with 14 bases between. The CDR3 consists of 18 residues.